Listed here is a single TCR beta chain. The antigen remains unidentified. These data come from a study of T cells in Graves' hyperthyroidism and ophthalmopathy. From RNA transcripts, TCR beta CDR3 regions were amplified. The TCR CDR3 was amplified in a first-round RT-PCR using the HTBI primer set. TCRdb reprocessed the multiplex PCR reads via MiXCR and lists one record per CDR3 protein. The table records about 740,000 distinct CDR3 sequences, 14% of them present only once. Findings and caveats of the study: Most clonotypes that expanded in the thyroid above 0.001 also showed up in blood.

From germline, CDR1 is SNHLY and CDR2 FYNNEI. The CDR3 loop spans 15 amino acids. V shed 5 bases, J shed 8 bases, and the junction held 11 bases outside the gene matches. Sequences were obtained from blood. The sequence derives from a woman younger than 35 with Graves' hyperthyroidism. This chain links TRBV2 with TRBJ2-1; 8 positions match TRBD2. The CDR3: CASSPPGLDGDEQFF. Here the CDR3 DNA reads TGTGCCAGCAGTCCGCCGGGACTAGACGGGGATGAGCAGTTCTTC.